Below, 22 T cell receptor beta chains from the same sample are listed, as sequenced in a study of cytomegalovirus exposure and HLA in healthy donors. Use of 60 Vbeta and 13 Jbeta primers characterized the PCR. Sequencing used immunoSEQ multiplex PCR; TCRdb keeps in-frame clones, though not all of them. Of around 170,000 clones in the sample, 75% to 90% were seen once. Sequenced input: PBMCs. The source of these receptors is a man aged 40-50 years in good health and CMV-seropositive.

This sequence joins TRBV6-5 and TRBJ1-6, with 7 bases aligning to TRBD1. The CDR3 runs 15 residues. Trimming took 0 bases from V and 7 from J; bases not matched to a gene: 3. Per germline, CDR1 MNHEY and CDR2 SVGAGI. The CDR3 nucleotides are TGTGCCAGCAGTTACTCGACACAGGGGAATTCACCCCTCCACTTT. It translates to CASSYSTQGNSPLHF.

Here the CDR3 DNA reads TGTGCCAGTAGTCTCGCCCGGACAGGGGGGGACGAAAAACTGTTTTTT. Translation gives CASSLARTGGDEKLFF. The genes are TRBV19 and TRBJ1-4; 10 bases map to TRBD1. CDR1 and CDR2 (germline): LNHDA, SQIVND (reference sequence). V gave up 5 bases and J gave up 8 bases; unmatched junction bases: 11. The CDR3 runs 16 residues.

V usage is TRBV9 and J usage is TRBJ1-1; D is perhaps TRBD1 (5 bases). Between the trimmed V and J ends, which lost 1 base and 3 bases, there was a span of 16 bases. Looked up from germline, CDR1 is SGDLS and CDR2 is YYNGEE. This CDR3 region has 16 residues. This CDR3 reads CASSVIQGVYDTEAFF. The CDR3 coding sequence is TGTGCCAGCAGCGTAATCCAAGGGGTTTATGACACTGAAGCTTTCTTT.

The rearrangement links TRBV7-6 to TRBJ1-5; a weak D match, TRBD1 (5 bases). Germline-derived CDR1 and CDR2 are SGHVS and FNYEAQ. The CDR3 is 14 amino acids. The V gene lost 4 bases and the J gene lost 2 bases, with 9 bases spanning the gap. CDR3 sequence (DNA): TGTGCCAGCAGCTCCAGGGTGGGCAATCAGCCCCAGCATTTT. Translation gives CASSSRVGNQPQHF.

The chain couples TRBV27 to TRBJ2-6; 8 positions match TRBD1. The junction had 7 bases not matched to a gene; V was cut back by 5 bases and J by 4 bases. Germline-derived CDR1 and CDR2 are MNHEY and SMNVEV (reference sequence). This CDR3 comprises 16 residues. The CDR3 DNA is TGTGCCAGCAGTCTAAGGACAGGGCCCGGGGCCAACGTCCTGACTTTC. Its protein is CASSLRTGPGANVLTF.

The chain combines TRBV28 with TRBJ2-1; 8 positions match TRBD1. The J segment lost 13 bases and the V segment lost 8 bases, leaving 16 bases of the junction unmatched. CDR3 size: 14 residues. The germline gives CDR1 MDHEN, CDR2 SYDVKM. CDR3 bases: TGTGCCAGCGGAACCAGGGGGCCTTTTGTTGGACAGTTCTTC. This sequence encodes CASGTRGPFVGQFF.

The chain recombines TRBV27 with TRBJ2-2; D unclear. Germline V gives CDR1 MNHEY, CDR2 SMNVEV (reference sequence). Between the trimmed V and J ends, which lost 5 bases and 3 bases, there was a span of 4 bases. The CDR3 extends over 12 amino acids. The CDR3 region has the DNA TGTGCCAGCAGTCCGGACACCGGGGAGCTGTTTTTT. It specifies CASSPDTGELFF.

V is TRBV27 and J is TRBJ2-2, with 8 bases aligning to TRBD2. This CDR3 comprises 13 residues. Germline V lookup: CDR1 MNHEY, CDR2 SMNVEV (reference sequence). Losses at the gene ends were 9 bases for V and 1 base for J; bases not matched to a gene: 1. The CDR3 protein is CASRGGNTGELFF. The CDR3 DNA is TGTGCCAGTCGGGGGGGGAACACCGGGGAGCTGTTTTTT.

This clone came up a few times. This rearrangement joins TRBV28 to TRBJ1-2, with unresolved D. Deletions cut 4 bases from V and 4 bases from J, with 22 bases between. The CDR3 spans 17 residues. The germline V gene has CDR1 MDHEN and CDR2 SYDVKM. This CDR3 is CASSSSDGVRGSYGYTF. The CDR3, as DNA: TGTGCCAGCAGTTCCTCAGACGGGGTCAGAGGATCCTATGGCTACACCTTC.

This chain uses TRBV4-3 with TRBJ2-3, with 8 bases aligning to TRBD2. The V segment lost 2 bases and the J segment 1 base; nucleotides outside the gene matches: 11. Germline CDR1 reads LGHNA; CDR2 reads YSLEER. The CDR3 is 18 amino acids. In DNA, the CDR3 is TGCGCCAGCAGCCAATCAACTGGGGGAGCGGGGGGCACAGATACGCAGTATTTT. Translated: CASSQSTGGAGGTDTQYF.

The CDR3 loop is CASSHQGGSHEQYF. Here the CDR3 DNA reads TGTGCCAGCAGCCACCAGGGGGGCAGCCACGAGCAGTACTTC. The genes are TRBV7-2 and TRBJ2-7, with a possible D match to TRBD1 (7 bases). The germline V gene has CDR1 SGHTA and CDR2 FQGNSA. The CDR3 length is 14 residues. The ends were cut back, 5 bases at V and 5 bases at J, with 16 bases in the middle.

About this clone itself: Different DNA sequences within this sample yield the same CDR3. V and J are TRBV9 and TRBJ1-1; possibly TRBD1 for D (5 bases). Deletions cut 0 bases from V and 1 base from J, with 10 bases between. Germline CDR1 SGDLS, CDR2 YYNGEE. This CDR3 has 15 residues. CDR3 sequence reads: CASSVATGGNTEAFF. The DNA of the CDR3 is TGTGCCAGCAGCGTAGCTACGGGGGGGAACACTGAAGCTTTCTTT.

This rearrangement joins TRBV28 to TRBJ1-1, with D tentatively TRBD1 (6 bases). This CDR3 comprises 9 residues. The germline CDR1 and CDR2 sequences are MDHEN and SYDVKM. For the CDR3, the DNA is TGTCCTTGGGGGCGTGAAGCTTTCTTT. The encoded protein is CPWGREAFF.

The rearrangement joins TRBV9 to TRBJ1-1; 7 bases agree with TRBD1. The CDR3 contains 16 residues. V gave up 3 bases and J gave up 0 bases; unmatched junction bases: 8. Germline V lookup: CDR1 SGDLS, CDR2 YYNGEE. CDR3 region: CASSDRQGTMNTEAFF. CDR3 coding DNA: TGTGCCAGCAGCGACCGACAGGGAACCATGAACACTGAAGCTTTCTTT.

This CDR3 reads CASSEGTDSGAEAFF. CDR3 bases: TGTGCCAGCAGCGAGGGGACAGACTCCGGCGCTGAAGCTTTCTTT. The gene calls are TRBV9 and TRBJ1-1; 7 nucleotides agree with TRBD1. Germline V gene data show CDR1 as SGDLS and CDR2 as YYNGEE. V dropped 3 bases and J dropped 6; count of bases not matched to a gene: 11. CDR3 size: 15 residues. Drawing the rest from reference TRBV9 and TRBJ1-1, the complete variable domain is DSGVTQTPKHLITATGQRVTLRCSPRSGDLSVYWYQQSLDQGLQFLIQYYNGEERAKGNILERFSAQQFPDLHSELNLSSLELGDSALYFCASSEGTDSGAEAFFGQGTRLTVV.

This chain links TRBV5-4 with TRBJ1-1, with 11 bases lining up with TRBD1. Unmatched junction bases numbered 4, after V lost 1 base and J lost 11 bases. Germline-derived CDR1 and CDR2 are SGHNT and YYREEE (reference sequence). CDR3 size: 13 residues. CDR3 sequence reads: CASSLRDRGIAFF. CDR3 sequence (DNA): TGTGCCAGCAGCTTGAGGGACAGGGGGATTGCTTTCTTT.

As for this clone: This same CDR3 is encoded by further DNA sequences in the sample. The V and J genes are TRBV7-3 and TRBJ2-7; D not resolved. This CDR3 region has 12 residues. Germline lookup yields CDR1 SGHTA and CDR2 FQGTGA. The V end was cut by 2 bases, the J end by 1 base, with 3 bases between. The CDR3 nucleotides are TGTGCCAGCAGCTTATCATCCTACGAGCAGTACTTC. Its protein product is CASSLSSYEQYF.

This clone has more than one count but fewer than ten. The chain uses TRBV28 and TRBJ2-5, with 7 bases lining up with TRBD1. This CDR3 region has 15 residues. CDR1 and CDR2 (germline): MDHEN, SYDVKM. With 3 bases clipped from V and 5 bases from J, the junction kept 9 bases outside the gene matches. The CDR3 protein is CASSFYGVGGETQYF. DNA for the CDR3: TGTGCCAGCAGTTTTTACGGCGTAGGGGGCGAGACCCAGTACTTC.

This chain uses TRBV19 with TRBJ1-4; unclear D gene. The CDR3 consists of 15 residues. Trimming pared 3 bases from V and 8 bases from J, leaving 16 bases between. Germline-derived CDR1 and CDR2 are LNHDA and SQIVND (reference sequence). DNA of the CDR3: TGTGCCAGTAGTATTGGAGGGAAGTTTCGAGAAAAACTGTTTTTT. Residues: CASSIGGKFREKLFF.

V and J are TRBV6-6 and TRBJ2-7, with D perhaps TRBD2 (7 bases). This CDR3 spans 15 amino acids. From germline, CDR1 is MNHNY and CDR2 SVGAGI (reference sequence). Trimming pared 5 bases from V and 6 bases from J, leaving 20 bases between. The CDR3 DNA reads as TGTGCCAGCAGTCGGTACAGGGAGGGGAATGGCGAGCAGTACTTC. It translates to CASSRYREGNGEQYF.

The CDR3 loop reads CASSIRVRGRSGELFF. The CDR3 DNA reads TGTGCCAGTAGTATAAGAGTCAGGGGTAGGTCCGGGGAGCTGTTTTTT. The chain is built from TRBV19 and TRBJ2-2; possible D gene TRBD1, 6 bases. The V gene's germline CDR1 is LNHDA and CDR2 SQIVND (reference sequence). V gave up 2 bases and J gave up 6 bases, with 16 bases separating them. The CDR3 consists of 16 residues.

The J gene is TRBJ2-7, the V gene TRBV19; 10 bases fit TRBD1. The ends lost 6 bases at V and 2 bases at J; junction bases unmatched: 4. From germline, CDR1 is LNHDA and CDR2 SQIVND (reference sequence). CDR3 length: 14 residues. CDR3 sequence reads: CASRKGQGPYEQYF. CDR3 in DNA: TGTGCCAGTAGGAAGGGACAGGGGCCCTACGAGCAGTACTTC. The full variable domain, completed using reference TRBV19 and TRBJ2-7, is DGGITQSPKYLFRKEGQNVTLSCEQNLNHDAMYWYRQDPGQGLRLIYYSQIVNDFQKGDIAEGYSVSREKKESFPLTVTSAQKNPTAFYLCASRKGQGPYEQYFGPGTRLTVT.